The clone carrying this TCR beta chain was counted between two and nine times. What it binds is not known. The source of the sample is a study of response to subunit inactivated influenza vaccine. Study findings and constraints: The authors put forward the suggestion that each seasonal influenza vaccination may bring in only a limited number of new T cells.

Trimming cost V 3 bases and J 2 bases; bases outside gene matches: 15. This CDR3 has 17 amino acids. Germline V gene sequence: CDR1 DFQATT, CDR2 SNEGSKA (reference sequence). One entry per CDR3 protein, called by TCRdb with MiXCR from the RT-PCR reads. The sample has some 480,000 distinct CDR3 sequences; over 9.5% are singletons. The TCR originated in a man in his forties or fifties who received an inactivated influenza vaccine. This sequence joins TRBV20-1 and TRBJ2-7, with 8 bases lining up with TRBD1. This sample comprised PBMCs from blood, obtained around seven weeks after vaccination. The CDR3, as DNA: TGCAGTGCTAGTTTTCCGGTGGACAGGGAGGAGACCTACGAGCAGTACTTC. Its translation is CSASFPVDREETYEQYF.